These 25 T cell receptor beta chains originate from one sample sequenced in a study of T-cell reconstitution after alpha-beta-depleted transplantation in children. This sample's TCRbeta library carried unique molecular identifier barcodes. TCRdb reanalysed the PCR reads using MiXCR and keeps one entry per CDR3 protein. Among approximately 290,000 distinct CDR3 sequences, roughly 10% were seen once, and the ten largest hold 23%. This sample comprised peripheral blood, obtained 180 days after TCRalphabeta/CD19-depleted stem cell transplant. Source of these receptors: a male patient between 2 and 10 years old who had a stem cell transplant for chronic granulomatous disease, so the T cells may come from the graft donor.

Worth noting for this clonotype: A much larger clone sits a single nucleotide away, making a read error possible. The V gene is TRBV12-3 or TRBV12-4, the J gene TRBJ1-2, with a tentative D call TRBD1 (5 bases). The CDR3 extends over 15 amino acids. CDR3 in DNA: TGTGCCAGCAGCGATCACCCGAGGGGTACCTATGGCGACACCTTC. Its protein product is CASSDHPRGTYGDTF.

J is TRBJ2-5 and V is TRBV5-6; D perhaps matches TRBD2 (6 bases). CDR1 is SGHDT, CDR2 YYEEEE, per germline. V was trimmed by 4 bases and J by 5 bases, leaving 12 bases between them. The length of the CDR3 is 13 residues. CDR3 DNA sequence: TGTGCCAGCAGCCCGCGGGGTTATGAGACCCAGTACTTC. Translated, it gives CASSPRGYETQYF. Combining the CDR3 with reference TRBV5-6 and TRBJ2-5 gives the whole variable domain DAGVTQSPTHLIKTRGQQVTLRCSPKSGHDTVSWYQQALGQGPQFIFQYYEEEERQRGNFPDRFSGHQFPNYSSELNVNALLLGDSALYLCASSPRGYETQYFGPGTRLLVL.

This clonotype has a count of ten or more. The V call is TRBV6-1, the J call TRBJ2-7, with a possible D match to TRBD2 (5 bases). The CDR3 totals 14 residues. V was pared by 8 bases and J by 0 bases, with 14 bases between. Germline values: CDR1 MNHNS, CDR2 SASEGT. The CDR3 nucleotides read TGTGCCAGCGGCGGACTTGGAAGCTCCTACGAGCAGTACTTC. This codes for CASGGLGSSYEQYF.

This clonotype was counted many times. This rearrangement joins TRBV10-3 to TRBJ2-7; no firm D call. V was clipped by 2 bases and J by 2 bases, with 7 bases between them. The CDR3 is 13 amino acids. CDR1 is ENHRY, CDR2 SYGVKD, per germline. CDR3 DNA: TGTGCCATCAGTGAGAACAACCCCTACGAGCAGTACTTC. Translating it yields CAISENNPYEQYF.

This clonotype was seen at least ten times. The rearrangement uses TRBV7-9 and TRBJ1-5; TRBD1 matches 11 bases. CDR1 is SEHNR, CDR2 FQNEAQ, per germline (reference sequence). V lost 5 bases, J lost 6 bases, and 9 bases stayed unmatched. The CDR3 loop spans 16 amino acids. CDR3 loop: CASSITSGTGGQPQHF. In DNA, the CDR3 is TGTGCCAGCAGCATTACATCTGGGACAGGGGGTCAGCCCCAGCATTTT.

Details on this clonotype: One end of the junction varies from germline; a read error may be responsible. The chain uses TRBV7-2 and TRBJ2-1; 7 bases match TRBD2. CDR1 is SGHTA, CDR2 FQGNSA, per germline. The CDR3 has 15 amino acids. The CDR3 sequence is CASSLDPRDYIEQFF. The CDR3 DNA is TGTGCCAGCAGCTTAGATCCAAGGGACTACATTGAGCAGTTCTTC.

This clonotype was seen a few times. The rearrangement links TRBV19 to TRBJ2-2; tentative D call: TRBD1 (6 bases). Per the germline V gene, CDR1 is LNHDA and CDR2 is SQIVND (reference sequence). Trimming stripped 5 bases from V and 4 bases from J, with 14 bases between. The CDR3 sequence is 15 residues long. The CDR3 bases are TGTGCCAGTAGTCCGGGACAAGCGAGCACCGGGGAGCTGTTTTTT. Amino acid sequence: CASSPGQASTGELFF.

Details on this clonotype: A read error is possible here, since a much larger clone lies one base away. V is TRBV7-6 and J is TRBJ2-2; tentatively, D is TRBD1 or TRBD2 (5 bases each). The V gene's germline CDR1 is SGHVS and CDR2 FNYEAQ. V was cut by 5 bases and J by 2 bases, with 12 bases left in between. The CDR3 covers 15 residues. CDR3 nucleotides: TGTGCCAGCAGCCCCTGGGACGCCAACACCGGGGAGCTGTTTTTT. This translates into CASSPWDANTGELFF.

This clonotype was seen ten or more times. The V and J genes are TRBV29-1 and TRBJ1-1, with 8 positions matching TRBD1. This CDR3 comprises 15 residues. V trimming: 2 bases; J trimming: 3 bases; junction bases outside the gene matches: 8. Germline values: CDR1 SQVTM, CDR2 ANQGSEA. The DNA of the CDR3 is TGCAGCGTTGAAAAGGTCAGGGGGCTCGACACTGAAGCTTTCTTT. Residues: CSVEKVRGLDTEAFF.

This clonotype showed up many times. V and J are TRBV7-6 and TRBJ2-7, with TRBD2 identical over 7 bases. The germline gives CDR1 SGHVS, CDR2 FNYEAQ. V dropped 0 bases and J dropped 2; count of bases not matched to a gene: 7. The CDR3 consists of 16 residues. Here the CDR3 reads CASSLARGGLTYEQYF. The DNA for the CDR3 is TGTGCCAGCAGCTTAGCGCGGGGAGGGCTAACCTACGAGCAGTACTTC. The full variable domain, in which reference TRBV7-6 and TRBJ2-7 provide the parts outside the CDR3, is GAGVSQSPRYKVTKRGQDVALRCDPISGHVSLYWYRQALGQGPEFLTYFNYEAQQDKSGLPNDRFSAERPEGSISTLTIQRTEQRDSAMYRCASSLARGGLTYEQYFGPGTRLTVT.

This clonotype showed up many times. The rearrangement links TRBV24-1 to TRBJ2-1; no reliable D call. V was cut by 1 base and J by 9 bases, with 6 bases left in between. Per the germline V gene, CDR1 is KGHDR and CDR2 is SFDVKD. This CDR3 has 12 amino acids. The CDR3 DNA is TGTGCCACCAGTGATTTAAAAGTTGAGCAGTTCTTC. Its protein is CATSDLKVEQFF.

The gene calls are TRBV11-2 and TRBJ2-7; 11 nucleotides match TRBD2. V shed 2 bases, J shed 1 base, and the junction held 7 bases outside the gene matches. Germline V gene lookup returns CDR1 SGHAT and CDR2 FQNNGV. The CDR3 runs 17 residues. The DNA for the CDR3 is TGTGCCAGCAGCTTACGGCCCGGGACTAGCGGTTCCTACGAGCAGTACTTC. This encodes CASSLRPGTSGSYEQYF.

This clonotype was found many times. The CDR3 bases are TGTGCCAGCAGCCCCGGGAAGGAGCAGTACTTC. This translates into CASSPGKEQYF. The chain uses TRBV7-9 and TRBJ2-7, with D possibly being TRBD2 (5 bases). The V gene's germline CDR1 is SEHNR and CDR2 FQNEAQ (reference sequence). The CDR3 has 11 amino acids. V lost 5 bases and J 7 bases, leaving 9 bases between the germline ends.

This clonotype was recorded many times. The chain links TRBV11-2 to TRBJ2-1, with 9 bases lining up with TRBD2. The germline gives CDR1 SGHAT, CDR2 FQNNGV. Trimming cost V 2 bases and J 7 bases; bases outside gene matches: 9. This CDR3 has 16 residues. CDR3 residues: CASSLQGGRDYNEQFF. The CDR3 DNA sequence: TGTGCCAGCAGCTTACAGGGCGGGAGGGACTATAATGAGCAGTTCTTC.

This clonotype was observed at least ten times. The rearrangement uses TRBV18 and TRBJ2-7; D tentatively reads TRBD1 or TRBD2 (5 bases each). The CDR3 covers 17 residues. Germline V gives CDR1 KGHSH, CDR2 LQKENI. V was cut by 2 bases and J by 1 base, with 18 bases left in between. CDR3 residues: CASSPLEAGTYSYEQYF. The DNA for the CDR3 is TGTGCCAGCTCACCATTAGAGGCAGGGACCTATTCCTACGAGCAGTACTTC.

The chain recombines TRBV10-3 with TRBJ2-1, with TRBD2 matching 15 bases. The germline CDR1 and CDR2 sequences are ENHRY and SYGVKD. Unmatched junction bases numbered 9, after V lost 5 bases and J lost 4 bases. CDR3 length equals 18 residues. Written as DNA, the CDR3 is TGTGCCATCAGTTTAGGACTAGCGGGAGGGCCTTGGTACAATGAGCAGTTCTTC. It translates to CAISLGLAGGPWYNEQFF.

In this sample, this clonotype turned up many times. The chain has TRBV20-1 and TRBJ2-6; D not resolved. V shed 0 bases and J shed 8 bases, with 5 bases lying between them. Germline V gives CDR1 DFQATT, CDR2 SNEGSKA (reference sequence). The CDR3 has 12 amino acids. CDR3 sequence: CSARDLTNVLTF. The DNA for the CDR3 is TGCAGTGCTAGAGATCTCACCAACGTCCTGACTTTC.

This clonotype appeared many times. The chain uses TRBV27 and TRBJ2-7; TRBD2 matches 9 bases. V was pared by 5 bases and J by 3 bases, with 14 bases of the junction left unmatched. The CDR3 has 17 amino acids. Germline-derived CDR1 and CDR2 are MNHEY and SMNVEV (reference sequence). Written as DNA, the CDR3 is TGTGCCAGCAGTAGCAATCCAGGCGGACTAGCGAGCTACGAGCAGTACTTC. This sequence encodes CASSSNPGGLASYEQYF.

As to this clonotype: A single base separates this from a much larger clone, so it may be a read error. This chain joins TRBV4-1 and TRBJ1-2; D is unclear. Germline-derived CDR1 and CDR2 are MGHRA and YSYEKL. This CDR3 spans 14 amino acids. CDR3 nucleotides: TGCGCCAGCATCCAAGCACTGTACAAGTATGGCTACACCTTC. This encodes CASIQALYKYGYTF.

This clonotype was detected ten times or more. The V gene is TRBV12-3 or TRBV12-4, the J gene TRBJ2-2, with D perhaps matching TRBD2 (6 bases). V dropped 6 bases and J dropped 4 bases, with 12 bases sitting between them. The CDR3 is made up of 14 amino acids. CDR3 sequence: CASRPGTFTGELFF. CDR3 nucleotide sequence: TGTGCCAGCAGACCCGGGACTTTCACCGGGGAGCTGTTTTTT.

In this sample, this clonotype turned up many times. The chain has TRBV12-3 or TRBV12-4 and TRBJ2-4; 7 nucleotides align to TRBD1. CDR3 length: 14 residues. Germline trimming cut 2 bases from V and 7 bases from J; bases unmatched to any gene: 5. The CDR3 coding sequence is TGTGCCAGCAGTTTACTACAGGGGCTGAACATTCAGTACTTC. It is translated as CASSLLQGLNIQYF.

This clonotype was observed at least ten times. This chain links TRBV20-1 with TRBJ2-1; no reliable D call. This CDR3 is built from 15 residues. Germline CDR1 reads DFQATT; CDR2 reads SNEGSKA (reference sequence). Deletions cut 1 base from V and 9 bases from J, with 19 bases between. For the CDR3, the DNA is TGCAGTGCTAGAGGATCAATGGGCCCCTTCGGTGAGCAGTTCTTC. This translates into CSARGSMGPFGEQFF.

This clonotype was seen only a few times. V and J are TRBV19 and TRBJ2-7; tentative D call: TRBD1 (5 bases). The CDR3 contains 15 residues. Trimming left V 3 bases short and J 3 bases short, with 15 bases between. From germline, CDR1 is LNHDA and CDR2 SQIVND (reference sequence). In DNA, the CDR3 is TGTGCCAGTAGTATGTATCCCGACAGAGACTACGAGCAGTACTTC. Its translation: CASSMYPDRDYEQYF.

Turning to this clonotype: Lacking the conserved final phenylalanine or tryptophan, this CDR3 likely reflects a read error. V gene TRBV12-3 or TRBV12-4 combines with J gene TRBJ1-1; TRBD1 aligns across 7 bases. V gave up 9 bases and J gave up 5 bases; unmatched junction bases: 9. The CDR3 covers 13 residues. The CDR3 sequence is CASRTDRDTEAFL. Here the CDR3 DNA reads TGTGCCAGTAGGACCGACAGGGATACTGAAGCTTTCTTA.

This clonotype was counted many times. This rearrangement joins TRBV7-9 to TRBJ2-4; D remains ambiguous. The V gene's germline CDR1 is SEHNR and CDR2 FQNEAQ (reference sequence). Trimming shortened V by 4 bases and J by 9 bases, and 16 bases separated the two germline ends. The CDR3 has 14 residues. The CDR3 DNA is TGTGCCAGCAGCTCACAACGGGCTACGGGCATTCAGTACTTC. Encoded protein: CASSSQRATGIQYF.